A single sample gave rise to the 17 T cell receptor beta chains below, sequenced in a study of yellow fever vaccine responses in identical twins. Via MiXCR, TCRdb re-called the RT-PCR reads, giving one row per CDR3 protein. Of 30,000 to 40,000 distinct CDR3 sequences in the sample, less than 70% are singletons; the top ten hold roughly 4.7%. Sequenced here: T cells from blood (PBMCs), unsorted or a sorted subset (not recorded which), sampled before or after yellow fever vaccination (not recorded which). These receptors were collected from a woman between 18 and 30 years old who received the yellow fever vaccine.

This chain joins TRBV6-2 or TRBV6-3 and TRBJ1-1; D gene ambiguous. The germline V and J ends were trimmed by 4 bases and 1 base, with 7 bases remaining between them. CDR1 and CDR2 (germline): MNHEY, SVGEGT. The length of the CDR3 is 13 residues. CDR3 in amino acids: CASSFSGNTEAFF. For the CDR3, the DNA is TGTGCCAGCAGTTTCTCGGGGAACACTGAAGCTTTCTTT.

The chain carries TRBV2 and TRBJ2-7; D is uncertain. V was trimmed by 5 bases and J by 0 bases, leaving 5 bases between them. The V gene's germline CDR1 is SNHLY and CDR2 FYNNEI. This CDR3 is 12 amino acids long. CDR3: CASSQSSYEQYV. DNA of the CDR3: TGTGCCAGCAGTCAGAGCTCCTACGAGCAGTACGTC.

The CDR3 bases are TGTGCCAGCAGCAAACGACAGGAAAGCTCCTACGAGCAGTACGTC. Translating it yields CASSKRQESSYEQYV. This chain joins TRBV21-1 and TRBJ2-7; the table's TRBD1 call for D was not verified on the DNA. TRBV21-1 constitutes a pseudogene. The length of the CDR3 is 15 residues.

This clonotype was counted between two and nine times. The rearrangement uses TRBV5-6 and TRBJ2-7; D tentatively reads TRBD1 or TRBD2 (5 bases each). Per the germline V gene, CDR1 is SGHDT and CDR2 is YYEEEE. This CDR3 contains 14 residues. V dropped 4 bases and J dropped 5 bases, with 16 bases sitting between them. The chain's CDR3 is CASSPIEGRDEQYF. DNA of the CDR3: TGTGCCAGCAGCCCCATTGAGGGGAGAGACGAGCAGTACTTC.

The chain links TRBV15 to TRBJ1-2, with a tentative D call TRBD1 (5 bases). This CDR3 is 14 amino acids long. V lost 1 base and J lost 4, with 10 bases in between. The germline gives CDR1 LNHNV, CDR2 YYDKDF (reference sequence). CDR3 residues: CATSRVEQVYGYTF. The DNA for the CDR3 is TGTGCCACCAGCAGAGTGGAACAGGTCTATGGCTACACCTTC.

This clonotype was detected only once. The CDR3 is CAINRDPNYGYTF. The CDR3 DNA is TGTGCCATCAACAGGGACCCTAACTATGGCTACACCTTC. This chain connects TRBV10-3 to TRBJ1-2; a weak D match, TRBD1 (6 bases). The V gene lost 7 bases and the J gene lost 0 bases, with 9 bases spanning the gap. Germline CDR1 is ENHRY and CDR2 is SYGVKD. The CDR3 length is 13 residues.

The rearrangement links TRBV20-1 to TRBJ2-1; 9 nucleotides agree with TRBD2. The CDR3 runs 15 residues. V trimming: 3 bases; J trimming: 7 bases; junction bases outside the gene matches: 10. Germline-derived CDR1 and CDR2 are DFQATT and SNEGSKA (reference sequence). The CDR3 DNA is TGCAGTGCTAGTGCTTGGACTAGCGCTTTGAATGAGCAGTTCTTC. Its translation is CSASAWTSALNEQFF.

J is TRBJ1-6 and V is TRBV4-3; 11 positions match TRBD1. The CDR3 consists of 14 residues. J was trimmed by 17 bases and V by 6 bases; bases with no gene match: 12. CDR1 is LGHNA, CDR2 YSLEER, per germline. CDR3 loop: CASRAPGQGVNFHF. CDR3 sequence (DNA): TGCGCCAGCAGAGCTCCGGGACAGGGGGTTAATTTCCACTTT.

The J gene is TRBJ2-3, the V gene TRBV20-1; 8 nucleotides agree with TRBD2. This CDR3 region has 16 residues. CDR1 and CDR2 (germline): DFQATT, SNEGSKA (reference sequence). Trimming removed 1 base from V and 5 bases from J; junction bases left unmatched: 11. The CDR3 nucleotides read TGCAGTGCTAGAGGTCAAGCGGGAGTTAAAGGAGATACGCAGTATTTT. Translated, it gives CSARGQAGVKGDTQYF.

The J gene is TRBJ2-3, the V gene TRBV7-6, with TRBD2 identical over 12 bases. The germline V gene has CDR1 SGHVS and CDR2 FNYEAQ. The V gene end was trimmed by 4 bases and the J gene end by 5 bases; junction bases not matched to a gene: 7. The CDR3 has 16 amino acids. The CDR3 is CASSWTSGKAQDTQYF. DNA of the CDR3: TGTGCCAGCAGCTGGACTAGCGGGAAGGCACAAGATACGCAGTATTTT.

The CDR3 loop is CASSPPIAQGEAFF. The CDR3 coding sequence is TGTGCCAGCTCACCACCTATAGCTCAGGGAGAAGCTTTCTTT. This sequence joins TRBV18 and TRBJ1-1; D might be TRBD1 (5 bases). Germline V gene data show CDR1 as KGHSH and CDR2 as LQKENI. Trimming removed 0 bases at V and 8 bases at J, with 13 bases between. The length of the CDR3 is 14 residues.

This chain joins TRBV7-6 and TRBJ2-7; D gene ambiguous. CDR1 SGHVS and CDR2 FNYEAQ come from the germline V gene. The CDR3 contains 14 residues. The V and J ends lost 6 bases and 6 bases respectively, with 18 bases between them. The CDR3 DNA follows: TGTGCCAGCAGTCTCGGGCGTTCCCCCGTCGAGCAGTACTTC. Protein: CASSLGRSPVEQYF.

The CDR3 reads CASSSIAGQSYNEQFF. CDR3 DNA sequence: TGTGCCAGCAGCTCCATAGCGGGCCAATCCTACAATGAGCAGTTCTTC. The V call is TRBV7-3, the J call TRBJ2-1; TRBD2 matches 7 bases. The V segment lost 4 bases and the J segment 1 base; nucleotides outside the gene matches: 7. The CDR3 is 16 amino acids. Per germline, CDR1 SGHTA and CDR2 FQGTGA.

The rearrangement joins TRBV23-1 to TRBJ2-1; 9 bases are shared with TRBD1. TRBV23-1 is an open reading frame, and its role is uncertain. This CDR3 is built from 17 residues. V lost 4 bases and J lost 10; bases outside the gene matches: 17. The CDR3 sequence: CASSPRPPGQGTLEQFF. The CDR3 bases are TGCGCCAGCAGTCCAAGGCCCCCGGGACAGGGCACTCTGGAGCAGTTCTTC.

The chain recombines TRBV11-3 with TRBJ2-5; the D is unclear. V lost 4 bases and J 6 bases, leaving 6 bases between the germline ends. This CDR3 has 11 amino acids. Germline-derived CDR1 and CDR2 are SGHNT and YENEEA. CDR3 sequence reads: CASSSQQTQYF. CDR3 coding DNA: TGTGCCAGCAGCTCTCAGCAGACCCAGTACTTC. Based on the CDR3 plus reference TRBV11-3 and TRBJ2-5, the full variable domain is EAGVVQSPRYKIIEKKQPVAFWCNPISGHNTLYWYLQNLGQGPELLIRYENEEAVDDSQLPKDRFSAERLKGVDSTLKIQPAELGDSAVYLCASSSQQTQYFGPGTRLLVL.

The chain combines TRBV20-1 with TRBJ2-1; 8 positions match TRBD2. Germline V gene data show CDR1 as DFQATT and CDR2 as SNEGSKA (reference sequence). CDR3 size: 14 residues. Trimming at V came to 3 bases and at J to 5 bases, leaving 6 bases not matched to a gene. This CDR3 reads CSARGGLDHNEQFF. The CDR3 DNA is TGCAGTGCTAGGGGGGGACTAGACCACAATGAGCAGTTCTTC.

In its sample, this clonotype was seen a few times. This chain links TRBV11-3 with TRBJ2-6; no reliable D call. Deletions cut 5 bases from V and 11 bases from J, with 10 bases between. The CDR3 extends over 12 amino acids. The germline V gene encodes CDR1 SGHNT and CDR2 YENEEA. This chain's CDR3 is CASSPTSDVLTF. CDR3 nucleotides: TGTGCCAGCAGCCCCACGAGTGACGTCCTGACTTTC.